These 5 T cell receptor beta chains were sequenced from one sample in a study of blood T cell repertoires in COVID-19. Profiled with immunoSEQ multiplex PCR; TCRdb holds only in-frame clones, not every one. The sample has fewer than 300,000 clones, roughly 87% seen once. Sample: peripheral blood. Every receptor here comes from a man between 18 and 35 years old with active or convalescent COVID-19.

This chain's CDR3 is CASSWADQGYEQYF. The CDR3 nucleotides are TGTGCCAGCAGCTGGGCTGATCAGGGCTACGAGCAGTACTTC. The rearrangement links TRBV7-6 to TRBJ2-7; tentatively, D is TRBD1 (5 bases). The germline gives CDR1 SGHVS, CDR2 FNYEAQ. The ends were cut back, 4 bases at V and 3 bases at J, with 13 bases in the middle. The CDR3 loop spans 14 amino acids.

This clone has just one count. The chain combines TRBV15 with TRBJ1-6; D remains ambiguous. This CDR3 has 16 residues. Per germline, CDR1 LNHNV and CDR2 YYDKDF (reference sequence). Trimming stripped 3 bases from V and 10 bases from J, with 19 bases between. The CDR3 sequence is CATSRGRGQAHSPLHF. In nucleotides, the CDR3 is TGTGCCACCAGCAGGGGCCGAGGGCAGGCACACTCACCCCTCCACTTT.

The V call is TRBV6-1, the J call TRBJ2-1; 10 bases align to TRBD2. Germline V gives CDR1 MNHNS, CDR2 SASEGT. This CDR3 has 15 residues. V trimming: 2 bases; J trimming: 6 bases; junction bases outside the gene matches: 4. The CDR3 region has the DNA TGTGCCAGCAGTGAACGGACTAGCGGCATCAATGAGCAGTTCTTC. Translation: CASSERTSGINEQFF.

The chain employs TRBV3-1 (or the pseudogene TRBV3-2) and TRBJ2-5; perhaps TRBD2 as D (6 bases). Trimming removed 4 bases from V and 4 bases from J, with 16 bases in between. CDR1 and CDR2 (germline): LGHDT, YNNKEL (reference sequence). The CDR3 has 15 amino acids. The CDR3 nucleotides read TGTGCCAGCAGCCGAAGGGGCGGGGCAGGAGAGACCCAGTACTTC. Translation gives CASSRRGGAGETQYF.

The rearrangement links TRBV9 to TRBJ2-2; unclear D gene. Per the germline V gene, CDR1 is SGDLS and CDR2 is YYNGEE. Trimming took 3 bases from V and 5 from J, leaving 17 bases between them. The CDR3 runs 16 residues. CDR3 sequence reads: CASSAPMRSRTGELFF. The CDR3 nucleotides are TGTGCCAGCAGCGCCCCGATGCGGTCTAGAACCGGGGAGCTGTTTTTT.